These 23 T cell receptor beta chains came from one sample sequenced in a study of OX40 agonist ivuxolimab in advanced cancers. Libraries were made using the immunoSEQ multiplex PCR assay. Sourced from immuneACCESS, this table was stored by TCRdb with only in-frame sequences that have V and J called. A share of the clones is absent; for the studies checked, an unresolved V gene accounts for under half, and the remainder has no known explanation. The sample has tens of thousands of clones on record, approximately 89% of them singletons. Less than 8% of the sample goes to the ten largest clones. This material consisted of CD4+ or CD8+ T cells sorted from blood, taken in a trial of the OX40 agonist ivuxolimab. Source of these receptors: an adult with an advanced solid tumor such as melanoma, head and neck, liver or kidney cancer.

The rearrangement links TRBV4-1 to TRBJ1-2; 9 positions agree with TRBD1. CDR3 length: 15 residues. The V and J ends lost 2 bases and 3 bases, in that order; junction bases with no gene match: 4. The germline gives CDR1 MGHRA, CDR2 YSYEKL. The CDR3, as DNA: TGCGCCAGCAGCCAATGGACAGGGGAGGACTATGGCTACACCTTC. Protein: CASSQWTGEDYGYTF.

The chain has TRBV4-3 and TRBJ2-1; 12 bases match TRBD2. V trimming: 1 base; J trimming: 4 bases; junction bases outside the gene matches: 5. Germline values: CDR1 LGHNA, CDR2 YSLEER. CDR3 size: 17 residues. This CDR3 reads CASSQAILAGGYNEQFF. CDR3 coding DNA: TGCGCCAGCAGCCAAGCTATACTAGCGGGAGGTTACAATGAGCAGTTCTTC.

This chain joins TRBV13 and TRBJ2-2; 8 nucleotides align to TRBD1. The J segment lost 6 bases and the V segment lost 5 bases, leaving 5 bases of the junction unmatched. Germline V lookup: CDR1 PRHDT, CDR2 FYEKMQ (reference sequence). CDR3 length: 14 residues. In DNA, the CDR3 is TGTGCCAGCAGCCCGGGACAGGTCCCCGGGGAGCTGTTTTTT. Its translation is CASSPGQVPGELFF.

The rearrangement links TRBV6-7 to TRBJ2-5; the match to TRBD2 covers 12 bases. TRBV6-7 is placed among ORFs of uncertain function. The CDR3 extends over 16 amino acids. J gave up 4 bases and V 3 bases, and 6 bases lay outside the gene matches. Here the CDR3 DNA reads TGTGCCAGCAGTTATCGACTAGCGGGAGCTGGAGAGACCCAGTACTTC. As protein: CASSYRLAGAGETQYF.

This clone has only one observation. The rearrangement links TRBV6-6 to TRBJ1-2, with 7 bases aligning to TRBD1. CDR3 length: 12 residues. CDR1 MNHNY and CDR2 SVGAGI come from the germline V gene (reference sequence). The trim removed 2 bases at V and 12 bases at J, leaving 6 bases unmatched. The CDR3 is CASSYGDSSNTF. The CDR3 coding sequence is TGTGCCAGCAGTTACGGGGACAGTTCGAACACCTTC.

This clone has just one count. The chain carries TRBV12-5 and TRBJ1-3; no firm D call. V shed 1 base and J shed 4 bases, with 8 bases lying between them. This CDR3 contains 14 residues. Per germline, CDR1 LGHNT and CDR2 FRNRAP. DNA of the CDR3: TGTGCTAGTGGTTTGGGGGGTTCGGGAAACACCATATATTTT. Translation: CASGLGGSGNTIYF.

The chain combines TRBV19 with TRBJ2-1; TRBD2 matches 7 bases. Per the germline V gene, CDR1 is LNHDA and CDR2 is SQIVND (reference sequence). The CDR3 extends over 13 amino acids. After removal of 7 bases from V and 3 bases from J, the junction contained 3 bases not matched to a gene. As DNA, the CDR3 is TGTGCCAGTACGCCTAGCGGCTACAATGAGCAGTTCTTC. The encoded protein is CASTPSGYNEQFF.

The rearrangement uses TRBV6-5 and TRBJ2-3, with D hard to call. Per the germline V gene, CDR1 is MNHEY and CDR2 is SVGAGI. The length of the CDR3 is 12 residues. With 6 bases removed from V and 2 bases from J, the gap between germline ends came to 6 bases. CDR3 coding DNA: TGTGCCAGCAGCGAGGACACAGATACGCAGTATTTT. Its protein product is CASSEDTDTQYF.

The V and J genes are TRBV11-2 and TRBJ2-2, with 7 bases that match TRBD1. CDR3 length: 15 amino acids. Trimming removed 5 bases from V and 4 bases from J; junction bases left unmatched: 7. The V gene's germline CDR1 is SGHAT and CDR2 FQNNGV. The CDR3 protein is CASSGLRGPTGELFF. The CDR3 DNA reads as TGTGCCAGCAGCGGGCTAAGGGGGCCCACCGGGGAGCTGTTTTTT.

In this sample, this clone turned up a few times. This chain uses TRBV2 with TRBJ1-1, with a tentative D call TRBD1 (6 bases). This CDR3 region has 12 residues. Germline V CDR1 and CDR2: SNHLY, FYNNEI. V lost 7 bases and J lost 8, with 14 bases in between. DNA of the CDR3: TGTGCCAGCACTGTCAATGACAGGGAAGCTTTCTTT. It specifies CASTVNDREAFF.

This clone was seen only once. The J gene is TRBJ1-5, the V gene TRBV2, with 7 bases identical to TRBD1. The V gene end was trimmed by 6 bases and the J gene end by 0 bases; junction bases not matched to a gene: 11. Germline V gene lookup returns CDR1 SNHLY and CDR2 FYNNEI. The CDR3 loop spans 17 amino acids. CDR3 in amino acids: CASSTGAQDSSNQPQHF. In DNA, the CDR3 is TGTGCCAGCAGCACAGGGGCGCAGGACTCTAGCAATCAGCCCCAGCATTTT.

The chain joins TRBV7-2 to TRBJ1-1; perhaps TRBD1 as D (5 bases). This CDR3 contains 11 residues. V was clipped by 6 bases and J by 8 bases, with 10 bases between them. Germline CDR1 reads SGHTA; CDR2 reads FQGNSA. The CDR3 here is CASSSGGEAFF. CDR3 nucleotide sequence: TGTGCCAGCAGTTCCGGGGGGGAAGCTTTCTTT.

The rearrangement joins TRBV5-4 to TRBJ1-5, with 10 bases fitting TRBD1. Germline values: CDR1 SGHNT, CDR2 YYREEE (reference sequence). The CDR3 has 16 amino acids. The V and J ends lost 4 bases and 1 base, in that order; junction bases with no gene match: 5. The CDR3 sequence: CASSNRGQGSNQPQHF. As DNA, the CDR3 is TGTGCCAGCAGCAACAGGGGACAGGGGAGCAATCAGCCCCAGCATTTT.

Details on this clone: Compared with germline, one end of the junction differs, possibly owing to a read error. Other DNA sequences in the sample encode the same CDR3. The CDR3 reads CASSYSGGLGEKLFF. The DNA for the CDR3 is TGTGCCAGCAGTTACTCTGGCGGGCTTGGGGAAAAATTGTTTTTT. This chain links TRBV6-5 with TRBJ1-4; no firm D call. This CDR3 has 15 amino acids. Germline V gene sequence: CDR1 MNHEY, CDR2 SVGAGI.

The V and J genes are TRBV27 and TRBJ1-5; TRBD1 might be the D (5 bases). Germline V gene lookup returns CDR1 MNHEY and CDR2 SMNVEV (reference sequence). V gave up 4 bases and J gave up 3 bases, with 10 bases separating them. The CDR3 consists of 14 residues. Here the CDR3 DNA reads TGTGCCAGCAGTTCAGGGACCGTCAATCAGCCCCAGCATTTT. Translating it yields CASSSGTVNQPQHF.

The chain has TRBV4-1 and TRBJ1-6; TRBD1 aligns across 12 bases. The germline V gene encodes CDR1 MGHRA and CDR2 YSYEKL. V lost 6 bases and J lost 6; bases outside the gene matches: 9. The CDR3 covers 17 residues. CDR3 in DNA: TGCGCCAGCAGTCCTACCGGGACAGGGGGCCCTAATTCACCCCTCCACTTT. Translated, it gives CASSPTGTGGPNSPLHF.

CDR3 loop: CASSSLGGTGELFF. The DNA for the CDR3 is TGTGCCAGCAGCAGCCTAGGAGGGACCGGGGAGCTGTTTTTT. The chain uses TRBV6-5 and TRBJ2-2; D is possibly TRBD2 (6 bases). V was cut by 6 bases and J by 5 bases, with 13 bases left in between. CDR3 length: 14 residues. Looked up from germline, CDR1 is MNHEY and CDR2 is SVGAGI.

J is TRBJ1-1 and V is TRBV11-2, with D possibly matching TRBD1 (5 bases). Germline V CDR1 and CDR2: SGHAT, FQNNGV. Trimming removed 3 bases at V and 5 bases at J, with 13 bases between. The CDR3 sequence is 14 residues long. CDR3 coding DNA: TGTGCCAGCAGCTTTGGGGGAGGGCAAACTGAAGCTTTCTTT. Its protein is CASSFGGGQTEAFF.

Remarks on this clone: A junction end diverges from the germline sequence, so it may reflect a read error. The rearrangement uses TRBV29-1 and TRBJ2-1; 10 nucleotides agree with TRBD1. The CDR3 spans 17 residues. Germline values: CDR1 SQVTM, CDR2 ANQGSEA. The CDR3 DNA is TGCAGCGTCGAAGGGACAGGGGACCCCAGCTCCTACAATGAGCAGTTCTTC. This encodes CSVEGTGDPSSYNEQFF.

The chain uses TRBV15 and TRBJ2-1; 11 bases line up with TRBD2. This CDR3 comprises 14 residues. Germline V gene data show CDR1 as LNHNV and CDR2 as YYDKDF (reference sequence). After removal of 3 bases from V and 12 bases from J, the junction contained 7 bases not matched to a gene. CDR3 DNA sequence: TGTGCCACCAGCAGTAGCGGGGGGGCGATAGGGCAGTTCTTC. Translation: CATSSSGGAIGQFF.

The chain has TRBV2 and TRBJ1-1, with no clear D. Looked up from germline, CDR1 is SNHLY and CDR2 is FYNNEI. The CDR3 contains 14 residues. Trimming shortened V by 3 bases and J by 1 base, and 9 bases separated the two germline ends. CDR3 nucleotides: TGTGCCAGCAGTGATTTCGATACGAACACTGAAGCTTTCTTT. Translation: CASSDFDTNTEAFF. The whole variable domain, filled in from reference TRBV2 and TRBJ1-1, reads EPEVTQTPSHQVTQMGQEVILRCVPISNHLYFYWYRQILGQKVEFLVSFYNNEISEKSEIFDDQFSVERPDGSNFTLKIRSTKLEDSAMYFCASSDFDTNTEAFFGQGTRLTVV.

This chain connects TRBV7-2 to TRBJ2-7; D possibly corresponds to TRBD1 (6 bases). The germline gives CDR1 SGHTA, CDR2 FQGNSA. V was pared by 4 bases and J by 2 bases, with 12 bases between. This CDR3 is built from 14 residues. CDR3 sequence reads: CASSSPGATYEQYF. The CDR3 DNA reads TGTGCCAGCAGCTCCCCAGGGGCAACCTACGAGCAGTACTTC. The full variable domain, its missing parts supplied by reference TRBV7-2 and TRBJ2-7, is GAGVSQSPSNKVTEKGKDVELRCDPISGHTALYWYRQSLGQGLEFLIYFQGNSAPDKSGLPSDRFSAERTGGSVSTLTIQRTQQEDSAVYLCASSSPGATYEQYFGPGTRLTVT.

This rearrangement joins TRBV5-1 to TRBJ2-5; 12 positions match TRBD2. From germline, CDR1 is SGHRS and CDR2 YFSETQ. This CDR3 spans 18 amino acids. The trim removed 3 bases at V and 2 bases at J, leaving 11 bases unmatched. The CDR3 DNA sequence: TGCGCCAGCAGCTCACTAGAAGTTGGACTAGCGGGACAAGAGACCCAGTACTTC. It translates to CASSSLEVGLAGQETQYF. The variable domain in full, with the rest retrieved from reference TRBV5-1 and TRBJ2-5, is KAGVTQTPRYLIKTRGQQVTLSCSPISGHRSVSWYQQTPGQGLQFLFEYFSETQRNKGNFPGRFSGRQFSNSRSEMNVSTLELGDSALYLCASSSLEVGLAGQETQYFGPGTRLLVL.